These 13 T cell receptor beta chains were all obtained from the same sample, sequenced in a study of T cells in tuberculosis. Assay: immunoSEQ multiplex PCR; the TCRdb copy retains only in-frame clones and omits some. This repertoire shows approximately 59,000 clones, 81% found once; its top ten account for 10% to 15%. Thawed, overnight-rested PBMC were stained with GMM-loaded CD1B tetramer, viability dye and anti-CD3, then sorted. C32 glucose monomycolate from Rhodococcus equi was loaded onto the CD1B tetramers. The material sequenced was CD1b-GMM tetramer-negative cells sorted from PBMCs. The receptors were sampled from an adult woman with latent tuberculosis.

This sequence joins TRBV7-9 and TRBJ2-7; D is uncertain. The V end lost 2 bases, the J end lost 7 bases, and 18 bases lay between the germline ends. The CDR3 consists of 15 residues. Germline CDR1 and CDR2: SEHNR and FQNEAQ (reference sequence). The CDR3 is CASSLRSGDSWEQYF. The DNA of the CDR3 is TGTGCCAGCAGCTTACGGTCCGGAGACTCGTGGGAGCAGTACTTC.

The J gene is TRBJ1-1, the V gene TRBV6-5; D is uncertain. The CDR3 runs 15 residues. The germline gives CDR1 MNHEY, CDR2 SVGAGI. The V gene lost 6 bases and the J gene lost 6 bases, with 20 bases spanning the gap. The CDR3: CASSIGSPPPAEAFF. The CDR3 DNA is TGTGCCAGCAGCATCGGGAGTCCACCGCCAGCTGAAGCTTTCTTT.

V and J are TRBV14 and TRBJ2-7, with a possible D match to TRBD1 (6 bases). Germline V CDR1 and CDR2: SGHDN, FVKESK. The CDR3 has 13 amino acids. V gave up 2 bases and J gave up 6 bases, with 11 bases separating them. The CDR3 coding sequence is TGTGCCAGCAGCCAAAAAACAGGGATCGAGCAGTACTTC. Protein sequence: CASSQKTGIEQYF.

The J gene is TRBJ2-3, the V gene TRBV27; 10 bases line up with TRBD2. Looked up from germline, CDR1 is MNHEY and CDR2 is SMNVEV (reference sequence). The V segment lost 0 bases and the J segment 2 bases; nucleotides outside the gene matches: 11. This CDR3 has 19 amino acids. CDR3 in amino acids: CASSLSIPSGGANTDTQYF. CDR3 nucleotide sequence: TGTGCCAGCAGTTTATCGATCCCTAGCGGGGGAGCTAACACAGATACGCAGTATTTT.

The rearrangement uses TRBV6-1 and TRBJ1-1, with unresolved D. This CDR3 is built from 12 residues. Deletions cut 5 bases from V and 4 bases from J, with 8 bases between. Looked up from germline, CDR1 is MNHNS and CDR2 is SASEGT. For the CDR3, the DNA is TGTGCCAGCAGTCAGGCTGCCACTGAAGCTTTCTTT. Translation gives CASSQAATEAFF.

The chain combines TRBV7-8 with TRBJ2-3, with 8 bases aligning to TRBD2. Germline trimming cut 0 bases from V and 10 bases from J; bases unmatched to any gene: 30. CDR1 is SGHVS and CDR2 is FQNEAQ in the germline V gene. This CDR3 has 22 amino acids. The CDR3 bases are TGTGCCAGCAGCTTAGCTCCCGGGACTAGTTCCAAGCTCCACGGGTCCCTTGAGGCGCAGTATTTT. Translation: CASSLAPGTSSKLHGSLEAQYF.

CDR3 loop: CSAGFSGNTIYF. CDR3 bases: TGCAGCGCCGGGTTCTCTGGAAACACCATATATTTT. V gene TRBV29-1 combines with J gene TRBJ1-3; D remains unclear. This CDR3 has 12 residues. Between the trimmed V and J ends, which lost 7 bases and 0 bases, there was a span of 7 bases. The germline V gene encodes CDR1 SQVTM and CDR2 ANQGSEA.

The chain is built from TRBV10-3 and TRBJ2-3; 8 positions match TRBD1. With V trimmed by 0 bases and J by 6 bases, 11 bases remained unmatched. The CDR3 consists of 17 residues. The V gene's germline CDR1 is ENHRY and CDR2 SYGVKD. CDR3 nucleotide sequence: TGTGCCATCAGTGAGTCGACCCCAGGGGGCAGGTGGGATACGCAGTATTTT. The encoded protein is CAISESTPGGRWDTQYF.

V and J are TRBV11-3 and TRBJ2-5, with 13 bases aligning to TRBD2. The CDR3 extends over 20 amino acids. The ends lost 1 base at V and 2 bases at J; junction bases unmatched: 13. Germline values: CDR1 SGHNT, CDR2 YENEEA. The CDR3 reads CASSLGPPSTSGGPQETQYF. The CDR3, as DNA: TGTGCCAGCAGCTTAGGTCCCCCTTCGACTAGCGGGGGGCCACAAGAGACCCAGTACTTC.

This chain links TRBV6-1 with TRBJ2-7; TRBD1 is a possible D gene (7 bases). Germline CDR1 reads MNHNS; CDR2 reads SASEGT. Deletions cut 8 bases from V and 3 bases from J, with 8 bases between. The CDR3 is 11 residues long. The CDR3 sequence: CASQGGYEQYF. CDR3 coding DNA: TGTGCCAGCCAGGGGGGCTACGAGCAGTACTTC.

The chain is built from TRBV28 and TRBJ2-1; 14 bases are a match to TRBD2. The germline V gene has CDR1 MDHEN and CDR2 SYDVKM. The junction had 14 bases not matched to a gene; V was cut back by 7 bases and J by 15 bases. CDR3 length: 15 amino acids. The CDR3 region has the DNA TGTGCCAGCACCCCCACCGGGACTAGCGGGAGCTGGGCGTTCTTC. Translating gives CASTPTGTSGSWAFF.

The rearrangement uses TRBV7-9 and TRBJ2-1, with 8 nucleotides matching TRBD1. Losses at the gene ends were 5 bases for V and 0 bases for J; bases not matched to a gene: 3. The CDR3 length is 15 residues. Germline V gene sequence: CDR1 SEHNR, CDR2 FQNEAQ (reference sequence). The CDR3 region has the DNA TGTGCCAGCAGCGAAGGACAGGGCTCCTACAATGAGCAGTTCTTC. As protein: CASSEGQGSYNEQFF.

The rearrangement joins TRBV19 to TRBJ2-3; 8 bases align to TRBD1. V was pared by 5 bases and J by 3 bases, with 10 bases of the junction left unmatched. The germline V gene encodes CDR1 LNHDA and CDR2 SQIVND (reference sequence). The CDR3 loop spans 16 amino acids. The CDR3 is CASSLGQGKGTDTQYF. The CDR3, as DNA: TGTGCCAGTAGTCTCGGACAGGGTAAGGGAACAGATACGCAGTATTTT.